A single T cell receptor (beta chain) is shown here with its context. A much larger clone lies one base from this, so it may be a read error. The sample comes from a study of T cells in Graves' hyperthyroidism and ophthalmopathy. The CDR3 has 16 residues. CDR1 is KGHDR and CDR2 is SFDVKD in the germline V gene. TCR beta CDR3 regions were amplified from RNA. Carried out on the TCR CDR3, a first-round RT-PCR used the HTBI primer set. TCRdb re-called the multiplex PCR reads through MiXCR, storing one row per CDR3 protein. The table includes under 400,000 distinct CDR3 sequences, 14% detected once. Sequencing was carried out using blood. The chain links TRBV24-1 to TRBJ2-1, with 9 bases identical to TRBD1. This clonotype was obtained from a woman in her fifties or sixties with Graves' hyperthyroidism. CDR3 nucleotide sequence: TGTGCCACCAGTGACCCAACCGGGACAGGGTACAATGGGCAGTTCTTC. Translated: CATSDPTGTGYNGQFF.